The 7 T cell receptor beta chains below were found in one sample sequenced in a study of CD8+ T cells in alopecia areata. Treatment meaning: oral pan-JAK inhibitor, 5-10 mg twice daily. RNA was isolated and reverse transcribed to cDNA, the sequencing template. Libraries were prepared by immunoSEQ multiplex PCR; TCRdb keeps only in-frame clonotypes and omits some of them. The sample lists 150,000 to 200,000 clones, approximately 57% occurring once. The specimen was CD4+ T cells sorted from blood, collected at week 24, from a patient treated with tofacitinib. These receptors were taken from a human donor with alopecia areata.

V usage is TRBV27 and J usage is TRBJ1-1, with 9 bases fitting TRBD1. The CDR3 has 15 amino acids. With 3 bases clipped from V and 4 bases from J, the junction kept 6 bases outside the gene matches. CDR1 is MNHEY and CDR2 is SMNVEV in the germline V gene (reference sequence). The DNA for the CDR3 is TGTGCCAGCAGTTTGTCACAGGGGGCTGGCACTGAAGCTTTCTTT. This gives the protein CASSLSQGAGTEAFF.

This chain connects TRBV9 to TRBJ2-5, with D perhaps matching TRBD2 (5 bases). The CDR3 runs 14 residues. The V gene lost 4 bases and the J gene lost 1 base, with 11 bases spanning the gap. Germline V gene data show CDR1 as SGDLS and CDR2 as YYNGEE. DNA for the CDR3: TGTGCCAGCAGCCCAGCGGCGCTCCAAGAGACCCAGTACTTC. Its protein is CASSPAALQETQYF.

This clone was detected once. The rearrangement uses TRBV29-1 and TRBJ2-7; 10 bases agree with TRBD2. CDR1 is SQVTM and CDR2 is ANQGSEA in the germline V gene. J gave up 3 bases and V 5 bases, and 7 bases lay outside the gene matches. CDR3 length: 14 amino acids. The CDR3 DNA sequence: TGCAGCGTTTTTAGCGGGGGGTCCCTCTACGAGCAGTACTTC. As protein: CSVFSGGSLYEQYF.

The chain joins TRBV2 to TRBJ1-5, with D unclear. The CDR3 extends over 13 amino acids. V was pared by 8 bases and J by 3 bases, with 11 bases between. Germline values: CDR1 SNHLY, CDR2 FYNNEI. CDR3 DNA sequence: TGTGCCAGCTCATCCAGGCCCAATCAGCCCCAGCATTTT. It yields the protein CASSSRPNQPQHF.

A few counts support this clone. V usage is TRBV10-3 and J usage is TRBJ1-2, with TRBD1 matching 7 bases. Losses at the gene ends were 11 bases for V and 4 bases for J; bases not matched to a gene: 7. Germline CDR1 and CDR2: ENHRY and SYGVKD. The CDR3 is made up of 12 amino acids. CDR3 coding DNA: TGTGCCTCACAGGGGAGCCCCTATGGCTACACCTTC. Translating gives CASQGSPYGYTF.

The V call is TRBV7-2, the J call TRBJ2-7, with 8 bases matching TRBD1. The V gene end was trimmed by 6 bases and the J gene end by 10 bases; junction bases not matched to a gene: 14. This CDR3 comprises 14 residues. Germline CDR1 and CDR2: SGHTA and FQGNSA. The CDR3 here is CASRLNPLQGGQYF. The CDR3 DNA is TGTGCCAGCAGACTAAACCCCTTACAGGGGGGCCAGTACTTC.

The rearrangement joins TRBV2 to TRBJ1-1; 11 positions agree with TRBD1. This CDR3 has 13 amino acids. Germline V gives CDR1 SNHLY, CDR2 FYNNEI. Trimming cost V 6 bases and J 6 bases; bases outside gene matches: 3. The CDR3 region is CASRGQGVAEAFF. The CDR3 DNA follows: TGTGCCAGCAGGGGACAGGGGGTGGCTGAAGCTTTCTTT.